The T cell receptor beta chain described here comes from a study of T cells after yellow fever vaccination. Regarding the study as a whole: Post-booster reappearance was seen for most primary-vaccination clones (about 96% CD4, roughly 91% CD8). A weaker but faster secondary response was observed, peaking on day 5 versus 15.

This clonotype was detected many times. Its target is unknown. 5'RACE template switching generated TCR cDNA, adding a universal primer site and UMIs. TCRdb recomputed calls from the 5' RACE reads with MiXCR, one row per CDR3 protein. The top ten clones hold approximately 16% of a sample with more than 450,000 distinct CDR3 sequences, roughly 22% of them seen once. Germline CDR1 and CDR2: SGHRS and YFSETQ. Trimming removed 3 bases at V and 10 bases at J, with 14 bases between. CDR3 length: 14 residues. Specimen: PBMCs, collected roughly 20 days after the first yellow fever vaccination. The rearrangement uses TRBV5-1 and TRBJ1-6, with D unclear. This TCR derives from a man aged 18 to 30 who received the YFV17D yellow fever vaccine. The CDR3 coding sequence is TGCGCCAGCAGCTCGGTGGAGGGTCGGTCACCCCTCCACTTT. It is translated as CASSSVEGRSPLHF. Based on the CDR3 plus reference TRBV5-1 and TRBJ1-6, the full variable domain is KAGVTQTPRYLIKTRGQQVTLSCSPISGHRSVSWYQQTPGQGLQFLFEYFSETQRNKGNFPGRFSGRQFSNSRSEMNVSTLELGDSALYLCASSSVEGRSPLHFGNGTRLTVT.